This T cell receptor (beta chain) is from a study of cytomegalovirus exposure and HLA in healthy donors. Looked up from germline, CDR1 is SGHTA and CDR2 is FQGNSA. V shed 5 bases and J 6 bases; nucleotides not matched to a gene: 2. This CDR3 contains 15 residues. In the case of this clone: Other DNA sequences in the sample encode the same CDR3.

The PCR used 60 Vbeta and 13 Jbeta primers. Authors' processing steps: Later reanalysis found roughly 80 million unique TCR beta chains, around 9.9 million of them shared. Method: immunoSEQ multiplex PCR; TCRdb's copy keeps in-frame clones and lacks some. The DNA was the basis for D and trimming; V, J and clone size are from that table. The repertoire holds around 120,000 clones, with just over 75% as singletons. The sequence derives from a woman aged 45-65 years in good health and CMV-seronegative. The J gene is TRBJ2-1, the V gene TRBV7-2; 15 positions agree with TRBD2. The sequencing sample was made of PBMCs. The chain's CDR3 is CASSGGLAGGNEQFF. Here the CDR3 DNA reads TGTGCCAGCAGCGGGGGACTAGCGGGAGGCAATGAGCAGTTCTTC.